The rows below give T cell receptor beta chains drawn from one sample of a study of cytomegalovirus exposure and HLA in healthy donors. Using immunoSEQ multiplex PCR, the repertoire was profiled, and TCRdb retains in-frame clones only, with some absent. The sample has some 200,000 clones, about four fifths seen once. Sequencing was done on a sample of PBMCs. All receptors derive from a girl aged 5 to 17 in good health and CMV-seropositive. The CDR3 runs from the conserved cysteine through the conserved F or W. A D gene is named only where the DNA matches it firmly. Clone size appears in some rows only: once, few, many, or a class for an expanded clone.

>once|TRBJ1-4|14|-|TRBV7-9
TGTGCCAGCAGATCCACCGGAGGTAATGAAAAACTGTTTTTT
CASRSTGGNEKLFF
>-|TRBJ2-5|15|TRBD2|TRBV7-2
TGTGCCAGCAGTCTAGCGGGTGGCTGGCTAGAGACCCAGTACTTC
CASSLAGGWLETQYF
>-|TRBJ2-4|15|-|TRBV5-8
TGTGCCAGCAGCCCCGGCGGGCACGGCATTAACATTCAGTACTTC
CASSPGGHGINIQYF
>-|TRBJ1-4|14|-|TRBV14
TGTGCCAGCAGCCAAGGGCAGGGCAATGAAAAACTGTTTTTT
CASSQGQGNEKLFF
>-|TRBJ2-5|15|TRBD1|TRBV5-4
TGTGCCAGCAGCCCCGGGACAGGGGGCAGGGAGACCCAGTACTTC
CASSPGTGGRETQYF
>-|TRBJ2-3|14|-|TRBV5-1
TGCGCCAGCAGCTTTTGGGGGGGCACAGATACGCAGTATTTT
CASSFWGGTDTQYF
>few|TRBJ2-7|16|TRBD1|TRBV5-4
TGTGCCAGCAGCTTGGGGGGACAGGCGTTATCCTACGAGCAGTACTTC
CASSLGGQALSYEQYF
>-|TRBJ1-1|15|-|TRBV7-2
TGTGCCAGCAGCTTAGGAGGAGGCCAGACTACTGAAGCTTTCTTT
CASSLGGGQTTEAFF
>-|TRBJ1-6|13|TRBD1|TRBV27
TGTGCCACCAAAGACAGGGGAACTTCACCCCTCCACTTT
CATKDRGTSPLHF
>-|TRBJ1-6|15|TRBD1|TRBV7-2
TGTGCCAGCAGCCATGGGCAGGGGGATAATTCACCCCTCCACTTT
CASSHGQGDNSPLHF
>-|TRBJ2-3|14|-|TRBV4-2
TGTGCCAGCAGCGCCGGGGATAGTACAGATACGCAGTATTTT
CASSAGDSTDTQYF
>few|TRBJ2-7|14|TRBD1|TRBV29-1
TGCAGCGTTGAAAGTGGAGGACAGGGCCACGAGCAGTACTTC
CSVESGGQGHEQYF
>-|TRBJ1-6|14|-|TRBV10-1
TGCGCCAGCAGTGAGTCGGGACATTCCTCACCCCTCCACTTT
CASSESGHSSPLHF
>-|TRBJ1-4|15|-|TRBV10-1
TGCGCCAGCTCTAAGGAGGGGAACTGGAATGAAAAACTGTTTTTT
CASSKEGNWNEKLFF
>-|TRBJ1-5|15|TRBD1|TRBV5-8
TGTGCCAGCAGCGGAGGGACAGTGAGCAATCAGCCCCAGCATTTT
CASSGGTVSNQPQHF
>-|TRBJ2-1|15|-|TRBV5-6
TGTGCCAGCAGCTTGTCCGGGAAAGGGGGCAATGAGCAGTTCTTC
CASSLSGKGGNEQFF
>-|TRBJ1-5|14|-|TRBV6-1
TGTGCCACCTTGGATGGAAGCGGCAATCAGCCCCAGCATTTT
CATLDGSGNQPQHF
>-|TRBJ1-2|15|-|TRBV16
TGTGCCAGCAGCCCCCTTTGGGGGGTGGACTATGGCTACACCTTC
CASSPLWGVDYGYTF
>-|TRBJ2-7|17|-|TRBV15
TGTGCCACCAGCAGAGATCAGGGCCTGTCTTGGACCTACGAGCAGTACTTC
CATSRDQGLSWTYEQYF
>-|TRBJ1-6|13|TRBD1|TRBV6-1
TGTGCCAGCAGGAGGGACAGTTCTATAGCCCTCCACTTT
CASRRDSSIALHF